This TCR beta chain was sequenced during a study of CD8 T cells in Susac syndrome. Study-level results: By the study's own acknowledgment, its TCR sequencing and HLA analysis included relatively few individuals. Peak Susac CD8+ clonal expansion was seen in TEMRA cells and active patients.

Comments on this clonotype: Its cognate antigen is unknown.

Under recently defined diagnostic criteria, the patients with Susac syndrome qualified as having definite or probable disease. It was with random hexamers that roughly 0.5 to 1 ug RNA was reverse transcribed. TCRdb re-derived calls from the immunoSEQ multiplex PCR reads in MiXCR, one entry per CDR3 protein. The sample records 100,000 to 150,000 distinct CDR3 sequences, about 93% being singletons. Germline CDR1 SNHLY, CDR2 FYNNEI. The CDR3 loop spans 10 amino acids. Trimming shortened V by 6 bases and J by 7 bases, and 7 bases separated the two germline ends. The sequenced sample was CD8+ T cells from PBMCs. The gene calls are TRBV2 and TRBJ2-7, with D hard to call. This sequence was found in a human donor with Susac syndrome. CDR3 in amino acids: CASRTGEQYF. Written as DNA, the CDR3 is TGTGCCAGCAGGACGGGTGAGCAGTACTTC.